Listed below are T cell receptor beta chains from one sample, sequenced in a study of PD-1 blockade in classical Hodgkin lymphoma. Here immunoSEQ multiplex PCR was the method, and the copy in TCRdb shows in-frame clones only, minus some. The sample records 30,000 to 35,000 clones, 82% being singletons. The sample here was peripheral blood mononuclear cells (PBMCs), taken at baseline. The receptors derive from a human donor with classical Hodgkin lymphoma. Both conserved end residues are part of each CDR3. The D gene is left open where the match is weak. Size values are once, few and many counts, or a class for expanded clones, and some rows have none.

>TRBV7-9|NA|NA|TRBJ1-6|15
CASSSVGSYNSPLHF
TGTGCCAGCAGCTCGGTAGGGTCCTATAATTCACCCCTCCACTTT
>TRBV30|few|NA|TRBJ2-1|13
CAWGVGHNNEQFF
TGTGCCTGGGGGGTGGGCCATAACAATGAGCAGTTCTTC
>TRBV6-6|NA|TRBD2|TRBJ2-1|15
CATSTGGGPSNEQFF
TGTGCCACCTCAACCGGGGGGGGGCCATCGAATGAGCAGTTCTTC
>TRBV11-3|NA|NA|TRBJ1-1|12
CASSLGTTEAFF
TGTGCCAGCAGCTTAGGAACCACTGAAGCTTTCTTT
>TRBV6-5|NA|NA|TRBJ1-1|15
CASSSPGLGNTEAFF
TGTGCCAGCAGTTCCCCAGGACTTGGAAACACTGAAGCTTTCTTT
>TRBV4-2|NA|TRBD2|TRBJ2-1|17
CASSQDSGGATYNEQFF
TGTGCCAGCAGCCAAGATTCCGGGGGGGCCACCTACAATGAGCAGTTCTTC
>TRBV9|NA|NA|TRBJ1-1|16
CASSDGHQSPNTEAFF
TGTGCCAGCAGCGACGGACACCAAAGTCCGAACACTGAAGCTTTCTTT
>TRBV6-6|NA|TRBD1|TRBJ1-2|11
CASNRGYGYTF
TGTGCCAGTAACAGGGGCTATGGCTACACCTTC
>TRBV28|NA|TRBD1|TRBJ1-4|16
CASSLAGGATNEKLFF
TGTGCCAGCAGTCTCGCAGGGGGTGCCACTAATGAAAAACTGTTTTTT
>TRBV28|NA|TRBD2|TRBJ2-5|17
CASSSLKLAGHQETQYF
TGTGCCAGCAGTTCCCTGAAACTAGCGGGGCACCAAGAGACCCAGTACTTC
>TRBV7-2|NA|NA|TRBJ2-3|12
CASSLTRNTQYF
TGTGCCAGCAGCTTAACGAGAAATACGCAGTATTTT
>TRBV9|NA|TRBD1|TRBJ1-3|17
CASSYGQGPSSGNTIYF
TGTGCCAGCAGCTATGGACAGGGTCCGAGCTCTGGAAACACCATATATTTT
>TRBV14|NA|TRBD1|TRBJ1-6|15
CASSQVAGGGSPLHF
TGTGCCAGCAGCCAAGTCGCAGGGGGTGGATCACCCCTCCACTTT
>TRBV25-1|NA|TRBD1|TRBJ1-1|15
CASSELGQGYTEAFF
TGTGCCAGCAGTGAACTAGGACAGGGATACACTGAAGCTTTCTTT
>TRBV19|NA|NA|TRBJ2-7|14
CASSHGILEYEQYF
TGTGCCAGTAGCCATGGAATACTGGAATACGAGCAGTACTTC
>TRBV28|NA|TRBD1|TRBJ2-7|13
CAAGTGVLHEQYF
TGTGCCGCCGGGACAGGGGTCCTTCACGAGCAGTACTTC
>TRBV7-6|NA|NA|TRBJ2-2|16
CASSPLPVRNTGELFF
TGTGCCAGCAGCCCTTTGCCGGTCAGGAACACCGGGGAGCTGTTTTTT
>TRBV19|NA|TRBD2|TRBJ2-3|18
CASSSGLAGGRVTDTQYF
TGTGCCAGCTCCTCGGGACTAGCGGGGGGGCGCGTCACAGATACGCAGTATTTT
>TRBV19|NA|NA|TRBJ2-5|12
CASSIEGETQYF
TGTGCCAGTAGTATTGAAGGGGAGACCCAGTACTTC
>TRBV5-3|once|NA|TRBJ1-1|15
CARSLRGRKGTEAFF
TGTGCCAGAAGCTTACGCGGACGGAAGGGCACTGAAGCTTTCTTT
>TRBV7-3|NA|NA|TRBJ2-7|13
CASSSNRDGEQYF
TGTGCCAGCAGCTCTAACAGGGATGGCGAGCAGTACTTC
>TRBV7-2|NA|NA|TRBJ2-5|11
CASSLKETQYF
TGTGCCAGCAGCTTGAAAGAGACCCAGTACTTC
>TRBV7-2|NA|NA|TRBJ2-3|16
CASSLVSGLGTDTQYF
TGTGCCAGCAGCTTAGTAAGCGGTCTGGGCACAGATACGCAGTATTTT
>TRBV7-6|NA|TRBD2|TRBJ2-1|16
CASSLFAGGPDNEQFF
TGTGCCAGCAGCCTATTCGCGGGGGGCCCTGACAATGAGCAGTTCTTC
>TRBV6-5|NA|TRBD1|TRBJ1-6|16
CASSYRDRAENSPLHF
TGTGCCAGCAGTTACCGGGACAGGGCCGAAAATTCACCCCTCCACTTT
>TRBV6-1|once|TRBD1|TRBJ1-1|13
CASNWDRDTEAFF
TGTGCCAGCAATTGGGACAGGGACACTGAAGCTTTCTTT
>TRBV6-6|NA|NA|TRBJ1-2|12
CASSSTVDGYTF
TGTGCCAGCAGTTCGACGGTCGATGGCTACACCTTC
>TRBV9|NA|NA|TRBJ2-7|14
CASSVADTFYEQYF
TGTGCCAGCAGCGTAGCTGACACTTTCTACGAGCAGTACTTC
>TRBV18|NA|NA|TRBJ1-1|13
CASSRSGDTEAFF
TGTGCCAGCTCACGATCCGGCGACACTGAAGCTTTCTTT
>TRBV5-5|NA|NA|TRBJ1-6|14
CASSLYSYNSPLHF
TGTGCCAGCAGCTTATACTCCTATAATTCACCCCTCCACTTT
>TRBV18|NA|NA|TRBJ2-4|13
CASSPDSGNIQYF
TGTGCCAGCTCACCTGACAGTGGTAACATTCAGTACTTC
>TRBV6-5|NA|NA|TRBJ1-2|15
CASSYVSGQGHGYTF
TGTGCCAGCAGTTACGTATCAGGCCAGGGCCATGGCTACACCTTC
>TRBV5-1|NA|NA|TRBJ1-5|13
CASRETDNQPQHF
TGCGCCAGCAGGGAAACAGACAATCAGCCCCAGCATTTT
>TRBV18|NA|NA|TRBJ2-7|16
CASSLEDSGFSYEQYF
TGTGCCAGCTCACTAGAGGACAGCGGCTTTTCCTACGAGCAGTACTTC
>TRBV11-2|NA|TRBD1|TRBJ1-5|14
CASSRQGDNQPQHF
TGTGCCAGCAGCCGACAGGGAGACAATCAGCCCCAGCATTTT
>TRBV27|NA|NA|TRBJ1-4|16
CASSLVLGSTNEKLFF
TGTGCCAGCAGTTTAGTTCTGGGGAGCACTAATGAAAAACTGTTTTTT
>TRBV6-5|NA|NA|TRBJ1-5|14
CASSPGSGYQPQHF
TGTGCCAGCAGTCCAGGATCGGGGTACCAGCCCCAGCATTTT
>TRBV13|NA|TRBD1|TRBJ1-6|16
CASSLTPGQGGSPLHF
TGTGCCAGCAGCTTAACCCCGGGACAGGGCGGTTCACCCCTCCACTTT
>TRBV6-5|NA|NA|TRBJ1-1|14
CASSPPDRNTEAFF
TGTGCCAGCAGCCCCCCTGACAGGAACACTGAAGCTTTCTTT
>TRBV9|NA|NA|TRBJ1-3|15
CASSGGWRSENTIYF
TGTGCCAGCAGCGGAGGATGGAGGTCGGAAAACACCATATATTTT
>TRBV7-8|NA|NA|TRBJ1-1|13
CASSPQGNTEAFF
TGTGCCAGCAGCCCCCAAGGGAACACTGAAGCTTTCTTT
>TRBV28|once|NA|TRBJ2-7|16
CASSSAGTDSRDEQYF
TGTGCCAGCAGTTCCGCCGGGACTGATTCCCGGGACGAGCAGTACTTC
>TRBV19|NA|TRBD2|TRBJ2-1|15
CASSISSGGEREQFF
TGTGCCAGTAGTATTAGTAGCGGGGGGGAACGGGAGCAGTTCTTC
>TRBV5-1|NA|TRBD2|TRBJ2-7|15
CASSFQTSGSYEQYF
TGCGCCAGCAGCTTTCAGACTAGCGGCTCCTACGAGCAGTACTTC